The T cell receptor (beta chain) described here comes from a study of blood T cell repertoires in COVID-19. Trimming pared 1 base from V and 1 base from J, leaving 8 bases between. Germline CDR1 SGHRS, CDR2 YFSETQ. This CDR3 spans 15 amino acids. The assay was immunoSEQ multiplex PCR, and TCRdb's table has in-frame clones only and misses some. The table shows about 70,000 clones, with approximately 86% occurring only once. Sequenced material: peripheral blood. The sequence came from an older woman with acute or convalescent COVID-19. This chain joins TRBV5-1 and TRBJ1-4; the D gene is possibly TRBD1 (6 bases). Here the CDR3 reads CASSLPTGTNEKLFF. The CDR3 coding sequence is TGCGCCAGCAGCTTGCCGACAGGAACTAATGAAAAACTGTTTTTT.